Listed here are 10 T cell receptor beta chains from one sample, sequenced in a study of blood T cell repertoires in COVID-19 (TCRdb year 2020). The library was prepared using the immunoSEQ multiplex PCR assay. Not all clones reach the TCRdb copy of this immuneACCESS table, which keeps in-frame sequences only. Checked studies attribute under half of the gap to unresolved V genes and leave the rest unexplained. For this sample there are roughly 260,000 clones; more than 85% appear just once. Approximately 2.6% of the sample comes from the top ten. The sequenced sample consisted of peripheral blood. Receptors were obtained from a young adult with COVID-19, enrolled during active disease.

The V call is TRBV11-2, the J call TRBJ2-1; no firm D call. V dropped 7 bases and J dropped 8 bases, with 12 bases sitting between them. This CDR3 contains 12 residues. The V gene's germline CDR1 is SGHAT and CDR2 FQNNGV. The CDR3 nucleotides are TGTGCCAGCACCCTTGTTTCCCATGAGCAGTTCTTC. Translation: CASTLVSHEQFF.

This rearrangement joins TRBV2 to TRBJ1-6; possibly TRBD1 for D (5 bases). The CDR3 spans 18 residues. The germline V and J ends were trimmed by 1 base and 5 bases, with 18 bases remaining between them. Germline CDR1 is SNHLY and CDR2 is FYNNEI. In nucleotides, the CDR3 is TGTGCCAGCAGTGAAGACTTGGGGCGAAGCAAAAATAATTCACCCCTCCACTTT. Translation: CASSEDLGRSKNNSPLHF. The full variable domain, its missing parts supplied by reference TRBV2 and TRBJ1-6, is EPEVTQTPSHQVTQMGQEVILRCVPISNHLYFYWYRQILGQKVEFLVSFYNNEISEKSEIFDDQFSVERPDGSNFTLKIRSTKLEDSAMYFCASSEDLGRSKNNSPLHFGNGTRLTVT.

This clone has only one observation. J is TRBJ1-1 and V is TRBV6-5, with D unclear. With 2 bases removed from V and 5 bases from J, the gap between germline ends came to 3 bases. CDR1 and CDR2 (germline): MNHEY, SVGAGI. This CDR3 is built from 11 residues. The DNA of the CDR3 is TGTGCCAGCAGTTACGAGACTGAAGCTTTCTTT. Its protein product is CASSYETEAFF.

This rearrangement joins TRBV5-6 to TRBJ2-3; no clear D gene. The CDR3 runs to 15 residues. Germline V gives CDR1 SGHDT, CDR2 YYEEEE. V was shortened by 4 bases and J by 4 bases, with 16 bases between the two germline ends. The CDR3, as DNA: TGTGCCAGCAGCCCCAGGCTTGAATCGGCAGATACGCAGTATTTT. Its protein product is CASSPRLESADTQYF.

This rearrangement joins TRBV7-9 to TRBJ2-1; the D is unclear. The CDR3 is made up of 16 amino acids. Trimming removed 3 bases from V and 0 bases from J, with 12 bases in between. The germline gives CDR1 SEHNR, CDR2 FQNEAQ (reference sequence). CDR3 sequence (DNA): TGTGCCAGCAGCTTGGCAGGCCTGAGCTCCTACAATGAGCAGTTCTTC. Its translation: CASSLAGLSSYNEQFF.

The chain couples TRBV9 to TRBJ1-5; D is uncertain. From germline, CDR1 is SGDLS and CDR2 YYNGEE. The CDR3 contains 15 residues. V was pared by 0 bases and J by 1 base, with 8 bases between. The CDR3 nucleotides are TGTGCCAGCAGCGTAGTTCCGGGAAGCAATCAGCCCCAGCATTTT. Translating it yields CASSVVPGSNQPQHF.

V usage is TRBV25-1 and J usage is TRBJ2-3; tentatively, D is TRBD2 (5 bases). V dropped 4 bases and J dropped 1 base, with 15 bases sitting between them. CDR1 MGHDK and CDR2 SYGVNS come from the germline V gene. This CDR3 is built from 16 residues. The CDR3 DNA reads TGTGCCAGCAGTGGTCCTGGGGAGCGAGGCACAGATACGCAGTATTTT. Amino acid sequence: CASSGPGERGTDTQYF. The full variable domain, rest sourced from reference TRBV25-1 and TRBJ2-3, is EADIYQTPRYLVIGTGKKITLECSQTMGHDKMYWYQQDPGMELHLIHYSYGVNSTEKGDLSSESTVSRIRTEHFPLTLESARPSHTSQYLCASSGPGERGTDTQYFGPGTRLTVL.

The chain has TRBV6-5 and TRBJ1-6, with D hard to call. The ends were cut back, 6 bases at V and 7 bases at J, with 10 bases in the middle. CDR1 MNHEY and CDR2 SVGAGI come from the germline V gene. This CDR3 has 13 residues. This CDR3 is CASRRAGNSPLHF. As DNA, the CDR3 is TGTGCCAGCAGGAGGGCAGGAAATTCACCCCTCCACTTT.

The CDR3 loop is CATSESFRDSGPGPQHF. CDR3 DNA sequence: TGTGCCACCAGTGAGAGCTTCCGGGACAGCGGGCCGGGGCCCCAGCATTTT. The chain recombines TRBV24-1 with TRBJ1-5; 7 bases match TRBD1. CDR1 is KGHDR, CDR2 SFDVKD, per germline. V was clipped by 4 bases and J by 9 bases; unmatched bases: 17. The CDR3 consists of 17 residues.

The chain is built from TRBV9 and TRBJ2-7; 7 positions match TRBD1. Germline lookup yields CDR1 SGDLS and CDR2 YYNGEE. This CDR3 is 16 amino acids long. The V and J ends lost 0 bases and 2 bases, in that order; junction bases with no gene match: 8. CDR3 sequence: CASSVGSSDRAYEQYF. The CDR3 DNA reads as TGTGCCAGCAGCGTAGGATCCTCTGACAGGGCCTACGAGCAGTACTTC.